This T cell receptor (beta chain) was documented in a study of T-cell reconstitution after alpha-beta-depleted transplantation in children. Study-wide points: When one year had passed after transplant, most T-cell counts and diversity came from newly produced T cells. Several hundred expanded graft clones reportedly were the source of alpha-beta T cells about two months after transplant.

This clonotype turned up a few times. As yet, its antigen is unknown. A much larger clone differs by one base, so this may be a read error. TCRbeta library preparation incorporated unique molecular identifiers. MiXCR, applied by TCRdb to the PCR reads, yields one record per CDR3 protein. The table shows about 980,000 distinct CDR3 sequences, with roughly 29% occurring only once. In germline, CDR1 is MDHEN, CDR2 SYDVKM. V gave up 5 bases and J gave up 3 bases; unmatched junction bases: 3. This CDR3 comprises 13 residues. The sequence came from a boy under two years old who had a stem cell transplant for SCID, so the T cells may come from the graft donor. The specimen was PBMCs, mostly from graft donor cells, collected 360 days after TCRalphabeta/CD19-depleted stem cell transplant. The chain recombines TRBV28 with TRBJ2-5; 7 bases are shared with TRBD1. The CDR3 protein is CASSVTGKETQYF. The CDR3 nucleotides are TGTGCCAGCAGTGTGACAGGGAAAGAGACCCAGTACTTC.